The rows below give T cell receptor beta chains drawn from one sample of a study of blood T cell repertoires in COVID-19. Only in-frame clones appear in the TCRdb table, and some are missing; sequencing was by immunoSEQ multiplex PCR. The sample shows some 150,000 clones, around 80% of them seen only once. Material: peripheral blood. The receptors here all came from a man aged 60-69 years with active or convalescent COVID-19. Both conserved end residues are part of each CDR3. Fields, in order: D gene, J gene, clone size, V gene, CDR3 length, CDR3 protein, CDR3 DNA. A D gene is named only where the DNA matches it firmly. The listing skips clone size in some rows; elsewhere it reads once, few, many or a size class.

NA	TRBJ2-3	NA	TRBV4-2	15	CASSQDRGSTDTQYF	TGTGCCAGCAGCCAAGATAGGGGGAGCACAGATACGCAGTATTTT
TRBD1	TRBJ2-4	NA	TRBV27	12	CASSSPGGIQYF	TGTGCCAGCAGTAGTCCAGGGGGCATTCAGTACTTC
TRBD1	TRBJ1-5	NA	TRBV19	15	CASSGDRGSYQPQHF	TGTGCCAGTAGTGGTGACAGGGGAAGTTATCAGCCCCAGCATTTT
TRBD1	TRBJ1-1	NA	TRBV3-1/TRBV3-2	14	CASSQDPGQGGAFF	TGTGCCAGCAGCCAAGACCCGGGACAGGGGGGAGCTTTCTTT
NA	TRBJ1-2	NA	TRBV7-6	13	CASSLGGGYGYTF	TGTGCCAGCAGCTTAGGGGGAGGCTATGGCTACACCTTC
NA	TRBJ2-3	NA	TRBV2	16	CASSPGVTVVTDTQYF	TGTGCCAGCAGCCCGGGGGTGACCGTAGTCACAGATACGCAGTATTTT
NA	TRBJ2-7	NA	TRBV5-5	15	CASSLQTGQGSEQYF	TGTGCCAGCAGCCTGCAGACAGGACAAGGTTCCGAGCAGTACTTC
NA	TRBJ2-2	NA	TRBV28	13	CASSPIRSGELFF	TGTGCCAGCAGTCCAATTCGGTCCGGGGAGCTGTTTTTT
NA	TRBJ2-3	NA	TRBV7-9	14	CASSIGGAGDTQYF	TGTGCCAGCAGTATAGGGGGCGCGGGGGATACGCAGTATTTT
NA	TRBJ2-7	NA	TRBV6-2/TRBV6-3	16	CASSYSRRRASYEQYF	TGTGCCAGCAGTTACTCAAGACGGAGGGCCTCCTACGAGCAGTACTTC
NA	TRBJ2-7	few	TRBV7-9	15	CASSARDTSSYEQYF	TGTGCCAGCAGCGCTCGGGACACGAGCTCCTACGAGCAGTACTTC
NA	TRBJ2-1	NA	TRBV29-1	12	CSTTTSGNEQFF	TGCAGCACCACCACCTCGGGTAATGAGCAGTTCTTC
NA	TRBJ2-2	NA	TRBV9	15	CASSPRTFVNGELFF	TGTGCCAGCAGCCCCCGGACTTTTGTAAACGGGGAGCTGTTTTTT
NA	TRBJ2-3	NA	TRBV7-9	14	CASSQEGVSDTQYF	TGTGCCAGCAGCCAAGAGGGCGTCTCAGATACGCAGTATTTT
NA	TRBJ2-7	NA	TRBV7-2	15	CASSLVTGSSYEQYF	TGTGCCAGCAGCTTAGTAACCGGGAGCTCCTACGAGCAGTACTTC
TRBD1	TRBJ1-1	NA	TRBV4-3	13	CASSQDGRGRAFF	TGCGCCAGCAGCCAAGATGGCAGGGGGAGAGCTTTCTTT
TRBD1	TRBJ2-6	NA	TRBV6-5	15	CASSRTGFGANVLTF	TGTGCCAGCAGCCGGACAGGGTTTGGAGCCAACGTCCTGACTTTC
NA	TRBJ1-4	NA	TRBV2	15	CASSGSAGTNEKLFF	TGTGCCAGCAGTGGCTCCGCGGGGACTAATGAAAAACTGTTTTTT
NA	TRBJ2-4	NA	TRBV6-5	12	CASVSGEYIQYF	TGTGCCAGCGTGAGTGGGGAGTACATTCAGTACTTC
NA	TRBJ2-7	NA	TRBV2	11	CASRASYEQYF	TGTGCCAGCCGAGCTTCCTACGAGCAGTACTTC
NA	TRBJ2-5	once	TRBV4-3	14	CASSQIVSQETQYF	TGCGCCAGCAGCCAAATCGTTAGCCAAGAGACCCAGTACTTC
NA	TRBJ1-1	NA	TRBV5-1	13	CASSSTANTEAFF	TGCGCCAGCAGTTCGACAGCGAACACTGAAGCTTTCTTT
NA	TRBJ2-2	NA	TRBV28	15	CASSRGGQHTGELFF	TGTGCCAGCAGCCGAGGAGGGCAGCACACCGGGGAGCTGTTTTTT
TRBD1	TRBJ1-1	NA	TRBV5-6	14	CASSPDRVSTEAFF	TGTGCCAGCAGCCCCGACAGGGTCAGCACTGAAGCTTTCTTT
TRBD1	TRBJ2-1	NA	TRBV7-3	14	CASSLGSGGNEQFF	TGTGCCAGCAGCCTAGGGTCAGGGGGCAATGAGCAGTTCTTC
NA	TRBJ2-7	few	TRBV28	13	CASHGTSQDEQYF	TGTGCCAGCCACGGGACTTCCCAGGACGAGCAGTACTTC
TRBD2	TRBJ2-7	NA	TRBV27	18	CASSPSPGLAGGPREQYF	TGTGCCAGCAGCCCCTCCCCGGGACTAGCGGGAGGGCCGAGGGAGCAGTACTTC
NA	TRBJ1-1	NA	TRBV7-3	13	CASSLNREGEAFF	TGTGCCAGCAGCTTAAATCGGGAGGGTGAAGCTTTCTTT
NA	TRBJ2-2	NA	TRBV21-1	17	CASSKVEIADLTGELFF	TGTGCCAGCAGCAAAGTGGAAATAGCGGACCTCACCGGGGAGCTGTTTTTT
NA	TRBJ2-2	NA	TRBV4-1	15	CASSQDSQGSGELFF	TGCGCCAGCAGCCAAGATTCTCAGGGGTCCGGGGAGCTGTTTTTT